A selection of T cell receptor beta chains follows, all from one sample in a study of neurological immune-mediated disorders. From the 5' RACE reads, TCRdb called clonotypes with MiXCR, one entry per CDR3 protein. The sample shows tens of thousands of distinct CDR3 sequences, about 8.9% of them seen only once. The sample was PBMCs. The receptors derive from a man between 25 and 39 years old in good health. Both conserved end residues are part of each CDR3. Each record gives: CDR3 DNA, CDR3 protein, V gene, D gene, clone size, CDR3 length, J gene. The D gene is left open where the match is weak. Some rows have no size entry. The others give once, few or many, or a class for an expanded clone.

CDR3 DNA: TGCAGTGCTAGAGACCTAGGGTACGAGCAGTACTTC; CDR3 protein: CSARDLGYEQYF; V gene: TRBV20-1; D gene: NA; clone size: many; CDR3 length: 12; J gene: TRBJ2-7
CDR3 DNA: TGTGCCAGCAGCCAAGATTGGGCTAGCGGGGATCTGAATGAGCAGTTCTTC; CDR3 protein: CASSQDWASGDLNEQFF; V gene: TRBV4-2; D gene: TRBD2; clone size: many; CDR3 length: 17; J gene: TRBJ2-1
CDR3 DNA: TGCAGTGCTAGAGACGACAGTGGGAGTAATGAGCAGTACTTC; CDR3 protein: CSARDDSGSNEQYF; V gene: TRBV20-1; D gene: NA; clone size: NA; CDR3 length: 14; J gene: TRBJ2-7
CDR3 DNA: TGCGCCAGCAGCCTAACCATGAACACTGAAGCTTTCTTT; CDR3 protein: CASSLTMNTEAFF; V gene: TRBV4-1; D gene: NA; clone size: few; CDR3 length: 13; J gene: TRBJ1-1
CDR3 DNA: TGCGCCAGCAGCTTGGCCAGGGAGACCCAGTACTTC; CDR3 protein: CASSLARETQYF; V gene: TRBV5-1; D gene: NA; clone size: many; CDR3 length: 12; J gene: TRBJ2-5
CDR3 DNA: TGCAGCGTTTATCGCGGCCAAACGCTAAGCACAGATACGCAGTATTTT; CDR3 protein: CSVYRGQTLSTDTQYF; V gene: TRBV29-1; D gene: NA; clone size: many; CDR3 length: 16; J gene: TRBJ2-3
CDR3 DNA: TGTGCCACCTCCGGCAGGGACCACAGAGGGGCCAACGTCCTGACTTTC; CDR3 protein: CATSGRDHRGANVLTF; V gene: TRBV24-1; D gene: NA; clone size: many; CDR3 length: 16; J gene: TRBJ2-6
CDR3 DNA: TGCAGCGTTGTGGTACAGGGGGGCGGCACAGATACGCAGTATTTT; CDR3 protein: CSVVVQGGGTDTQYF; V gene: TRBV29-1; D gene: TRBD1; clone size: many; CDR3 length: 15; J gene: TRBJ2-3
CDR3 DNA: TGCGCCAGCAGCGTGGACAGGGCCGAAGCTTTCTTT; CDR3 protein: CASSVDRAEAFF; V gene: TRBV5-1; D gene: TRBD1; clone size: many; CDR3 length: 12; J gene: TRBJ1-1
CDR3 DNA: TGTGCCAGCAGTAAGCGGGAGAATGGTGAGCAGTTCTTC; CDR3 protein: CASSKRENGEQFF; V gene: TRBV6-2/TRBV6-3; D gene: TRBD2; clone size: many; CDR3 length: 13; J gene: TRBJ2-1
CDR3 DNA: TGTGCCATCAGTGACCCGACGGGAAACTCTGGAAACACCATATATTTT; CDR3 protein: CAISDPTGNSGNTIYF; V gene: TRBV10-3; D gene: NA; clone size: many; CDR3 length: 16; J gene: TRBJ1-3
CDR3 DNA: TGCGCCAGCAGGCAGGGGCCCTCCTCTCTTGGCTACACCTTC; CDR3 protein: CASRQGPSSLGYTF; V gene: TRBV5-1; D gene: NA; clone size: many; CDR3 length: 14; J gene: TRBJ1-2
CDR3 DNA: TGTGCCAGCAGCCTATCACCGGGAGGCACAGGGGGGGACGAGCAGTACTTC; CDR3 protein: CASSLSPGGTGGDEQYF; V gene: TRBV5-5; D gene: NA; clone size: few; CDR3 length: 17; J gene: TRBJ2-7
CDR3 DNA: TGTGCCATCAGCTCAGGGGGCTCCTACGAGCAGTACTTC; CDR3 protein: CAISSGGSYEQYF; V gene: TRBV10-3; D gene: TRBD1; clone size: many; CDR3 length: 13; J gene: TRBJ2-7
CDR3 DNA: TGCGCCAGCAGCTTACAGGAGGTCTATGGCTACACCTTC; CDR3 protein: CASSLQEVYGYTF; V gene: TRBV5-1; D gene: NA; clone size: many; CDR3 length: 13; J gene: TRBJ1-2
CDR3 DNA: TGTGCCAGCAGTTTGGCAGTATGGAACGAGCAGTACTTC; CDR3 protein: CASSLAVWNEQYF; V gene: TRBV28; D gene: NA; clone size: many; CDR3 length: 13; J gene: TRBJ2-7
CDR3 DNA: TGTGCCAGCAGCTTAGAAGGGACAGGGGGCATGGCTGAAGCTTTCTTT; CDR3 protein: CASSLEGTGGMAEAFF; V gene: TRBV7-9; D gene: TRBD1; clone size: many; CDR3 length: 16; J gene: TRBJ1-1
CDR3 DNA: TGTGCCAGCAGCCACAGGCTCAGACCGTTCCAACCTTATCAGCCCCAGCATTTT; CDR3 protein: CASSHRLRPFQPYQPQHF; V gene: TRBV7-9; D gene: NA; clone size: few; CDR3 length: 18; J gene: TRBJ1-5
CDR3 DNA: TGTGCGGCGGGGGTTGCGGGAGGGACTACCTCCTACGAGCAGTACTTC; CDR3 protein: CAAGVAGGTTSYEQYF; V gene: TRBV10-3; D gene: TRBD2; clone size: many; CDR3 length: 16; J gene: TRBJ2-7
CDR3 DNA: TGTGCCAGCAGCTTAGTGGGGGGAGAGACCCAGTACTTC; CDR3 protein: CASSLVGGETQYF; V gene: TRBV7-2; D gene: NA; clone size: many; CDR3 length: 13; J gene: TRBJ2-5
CDR3 DNA: TGCAGTGCTAGAGTCTCGACTAGCGGGAGGCTCCCTACGCAGTATTTT; CDR3 protein: CSARVSTSGRLPTQYF; V gene: TRBV20-1; D gene: TRBD2; clone size: many; CDR3 length: 16; J gene: TRBJ2-3
CDR3 DNA: TGTGCCAGCAACGTACAGGCCGAGCAGTACTTC; CDR3 protein: CASNVQAEQYF; V gene: TRBV2; D gene: NA; clone size: many; CDR3 length: 11; J gene: TRBJ2-7
CDR3 DNA: TGTGCCAGCAGAGCGGACACCACAGATACGCAGTATTTT; CDR3 protein: CASRADTTDTQYF; V gene: TRBV6-5; D gene: NA; clone size: many; CDR3 length: 13; J gene: TRBJ2-3
CDR3 DNA: TGTGCCAGCCTCCGATCCCGAATCAGCAATCAGCCCCAGCATTTT; CDR3 protein: CASLRSRISNQPQHF; V gene: TRBV6-2/TRBV6-3; D gene: NA; clone size: many; CDR3 length: 15; J gene: TRBJ1-5
CDR3 DNA: TGTGCGAGTCGTCGGGACAGGATCAATGAGCAGTTCTTC; CDR3 protein: CASRRDRINEQFF; V gene: TRBV12-5; D gene: TRBD1; clone size: NA; CDR3 length: 13; J gene: TRBJ2-1
CDR3 DNA: TGTGCCAGCAGCCCCCCGGGACAGGGTACCGATACGCAGTATTTT; CDR3 protein: CASSPPGQGTDTQYF; V gene: TRBV7-7; D gene: TRBD1; clone size: many; CDR3 length: 15; J gene: TRBJ2-3
CDR3 DNA: TGTGCCAGCAGCCTTGCCCGCCTGGCGGAACAGCATTTT; CDR3 protein: CASSLARLAEQHF; V gene: TRBV7-2; D gene: NA; clone size: many; CDR3 length: 13; J gene: TRBJ1-5
CDR3 DNA: TGCAGCGTTGAATCGGCTAGCGGGAGGAGAACCTACAATGAGCAGTTCTTC; CDR3 protein: CSVESASGRRTYNEQFF; V gene: TRBV29-1; D gene: TRBD2; clone size: many; CDR3 length: 17; J gene: TRBJ2-1
CDR3 DNA: TGTGCCAGCAGCTTAGAAACGGGAGGAACCGGGGAGCTGTTTTTT; CDR3 protein: CASSLETGGTGELFF; V gene: TRBV7-2; D gene: TRBD2; clone size: many; CDR3 length: 15; J gene: TRBJ2-2
CDR3 DNA: TGTGCCAGCTCACCGGCTAGCGGGAGTTTTGAGCAGTTCTTC; CDR3 protein: CASSPASGSFEQFF; V gene: TRBV18; D gene: TRBD2; clone size: many; CDR3 length: 14; J gene: TRBJ2-1
CDR3 DNA: TGCGCCAGCAGCTTGGGAGGAGAGGTAACCTACGAGCAGTACTTC; CDR3 protein: CASSLGGEVTYEQYF; V gene: TRBV5-1; D gene: NA; clone size: NA; CDR3 length: 15; J gene: TRBJ2-7
CDR3 DNA: TGTGCCAGCTCACCAATGACAGGGGGATTCCAAGAGACCCAGTACTTC; CDR3 protein: CASSPMTGGFQETQYF; V gene: TRBV18; D gene: TRBD1; clone size: many; CDR3 length: 16; J gene: TRBJ2-5
CDR3 DNA: TGCAGTGCTAGAGAGGACCGGGGGGGAGGCTACACCTTC; CDR3 protein: CSAREDRGGGYTF; V gene: TRBV20-1; D gene: NA; clone size: many; CDR3 length: 13; J gene: TRBJ1-2
CDR3 DNA: TGCGCCAGCAGCTTGGGAGGGTCCCAAGAGACCCAGTACTTC; CDR3 protein: CASSLGGSQETQYF; V gene: TRBV5-1; D gene: NA; clone size: many; CDR3 length: 14; J gene: TRBJ2-5
CDR3 DNA: TGCGCCAGCAGCCTGGAAAGGGAAGACATTCAGTACTTC; CDR3 protein: CASSLEREDIQYF; V gene: TRBV5-1; D gene: NA; clone size: many; CDR3 length: 13; J gene: TRBJ2-4
CDR3 DNA: TGCAGTGCCAGGCAGGAGGAGCAGTACTTC; CDR3 protein: CSARQEEQYF; V gene: TRBV20-1; D gene: NA; clone size: medium-sized; CDR3 length: 10; J gene: TRBJ2-7
CDR3 DNA: TGTGCCAGCAGCTTACACAGGGGAATCACTGAAGCTTTCTTT; CDR3 protein: CASSLHRGITEAFF; V gene: TRBV7-3; D gene: TRBD1; clone size: few; CDR3 length: 14; J gene: TRBJ1-1
CDR3 DNA: TGTGCCAGCAGTTTCGGGACTAAGCAGTATTTT; CDR3 protein: CASSFGTKQYF; V gene: TRBV12-3/TRBV12-4; D gene: TRBD2; clone size: many; CDR3 length: 11; J gene: TRBJ2-3
CDR3 DNA: TGTGCCAGCAGCTTAGCGTGGAAGCAGCCCCAGCATTTT; CDR3 protein: CASSLAWKQPQHF; V gene: TRBV7-2; D gene: NA; clone size: many; CDR3 length: 13; J gene: TRBJ1-5
CDR3 DNA: TGTGCCACCGGACCAGGGGGGAAGGGAGGACCAGAGACCCAGTACTTC; CDR3 protein: CATGPGGKGGPETQYF; V gene: TRBV24-1; D gene: NA; clone size: NA; CDR3 length: 16; J gene: TRBJ2-5
CDR3 DNA: TGCAGTGCCCCGGGACTAGCGGGAGGACCCCAGTTCTTC; CDR3 protein: CSAPGLAGGPQFF; V gene: TRBV20-1; D gene: TRBD2; clone size: many; CDR3 length: 13; J gene: TRBJ2-1
CDR3 DNA: TGCAGCGTTGAAGGGGTGAACACTGAAGCTTTCTTT; CDR3 protein: CSVEGVNTEAFF; V gene: TRBV29-1; D gene: NA; clone size: many; CDR3 length: 12; J gene: TRBJ1-1